The 10 T cell receptor beta chains in this list originate from one sample, sequenced in a study of OX40 agonist ivuxolimab in advanced cancers. Sequenced by immunoSEQ multiplex PCR; TCRdb stores in-frame clones only, minus some. The repertoire includes around 18,000 clones, 70% to 90% of them detected once, and around 29% sits in the top ten. The input for sequencing was CD4+ or CD8+ T cells sorted from blood, taken in a trial of the OX40 agonist ivuxolimab. The receptors shown here come from an adult with an advanced solid tumor such as melanoma, head and neck, liver or kidney cancer.

A remark on this clone: Within the sample, other DNA sequences also encode this same CDR3. This chain uses TRBV27 with TRBJ2-1; D is uncertain. The germline V gene has CDR1 MNHEY and CDR2 SMNVEV (reference sequence). This CDR3 contains 13 residues. V dropped 2 bases and J dropped 4 bases, with 6 bases sitting between them. Here the CDR3 reads CASSLTGYNEQFF. The CDR3 coding sequence is TGTGCCAGCAGTTTAACCGGTTACAATGAGCAGTTCTTC.

Note on this clone: At one of its ends the junction is not consistent with the germline gene, which may arise from a read error. The rearrangement joins TRBV7-7 to TRBJ2-5; D is possibly TRBD2 (6 bases). The CDR3 covers 17 residues. Germline values: CDR1 SSHAT, CDR2 FNYEAQ (reference sequence). DNA for the CDR3: TGTGCTAGCAGCCCCGCGTGGGAGGCTAGCTACCAAGAGACCCAGTACTTC. This codes for CASSPAWEASYQETQYF.

The chain has TRBV6-5 and TRBJ1-2, with D perhaps TRBD1 (6 bases). V was shortened by 2 bases and J by 1 base, with 11 bases between the two germline ends. The CDR3 runs to 15 residues. Germline V CDR1 and CDR2: MNHEY, SVGAGI. CDR3 amino acids: CASSYTMDSNYGYTF. Here the CDR3 DNA reads TGTGCCAGCAGTTACACAATGGACAGTAACTATGGCTACACCTTC.

The V gene is TRBV5-1, the J gene TRBJ1-2; TRBD1 matches at 9 bases. CDR1 SGHRS and CDR2 YFSETQ come from the germline V gene. Losses at the gene ends were 0 bases for V and 3 bases for J; bases not matched to a gene: 0. The CDR3 extends over 14 amino acids. Here the CDR3 DNA reads TGCGCCAGCAGCTTGGGGACAGGGGACTATGGCTACACCTTC. Amino acids: CASSLGTGDYGYTF.

This clone has only a few counts. The genes are TRBV6-1 and TRBJ1-1, with TRBD1 matching over 7 bases. CDR3 size: 17 residues. J was trimmed by 0 bases and V by 1 base; bases with no gene match: 8. Germline V gene data show CDR1 as MNHNS and CDR2 as SASEGT. The CDR3 loop is CASSEEIKTGLNTEAFF. The CDR3, as DNA: TGTGCCAGCAGTGAAGAGATCAAGACAGGGTTGAACACTGAAGCTTTCTTT.

The count of this clone is one. The genes are TRBV28 and TRBJ2-1; D unclear. Germline V CDR1 and CDR2: MDHEN, SYDVKM. The CDR3 has 13 residues. V dropped 2 bases and J dropped 6 bases, with 8 bases sitting between them. This CDR3 is CASSLVGINEQFF. CDR3 DNA: TGTGCCAGCAGTTTAGTAGGGATCAATGAGCAGTTCTTC.

The chain has TRBV14 and TRBJ2-2, with unresolved D. V lost 4 bases, J lost 7 bases, and 10 bases lay in between. This CDR3 spans 13 amino acids. CDR1 SGHDN and CDR2 FVKESK come from the germline V gene. The CDR3, as DNA: TGTGCCAGCAGCCTAGTCGCGCGCGGGGAGCTGTTTTTT. This codes for CASSLVARGELFF.

The rearrangement links TRBV5-4 to TRBJ1-1; 7 bases align to TRBD1. V lost 4 bases, J lost 4 bases, and 4 bases stayed unmatched. This CDR3 region has 13 residues. In germline, CDR1 is SGHNT, CDR2 YYREEE (reference sequence). CDR3 loop: CASSIAGGTEAFF. CDR3 in DNA: TGTGCCAGCAGCATAGCAGGGGGCACTGAAGCTTTCTTT.

This chain links TRBV28 with TRBJ1-5, with D possibly matching TRBD1 (5 bases). V lost 3 bases and J 4 bases, leaving 13 bases between the germline ends. CDR1 and CDR2 from the germline V gene are MDHEN and SYDVKM. The CDR3 runs 15 residues. The CDR3 region has the DNA TGTGCCAGCAGTTTTTGGGGGGTTAAGAATCAGCCCCAGCATTTT. Residues: CASSFWGVKNQPQHF. The full variable domain, in which reference TRBV28 and TRBJ1-5 provide the parts outside the CDR3, is DVKVTQSSRYLVKRTGEKVFLECVQDMDHENMFWYRQDPGLGLRLIYFSYDVKMKEKGDIPEGYSVSREKKERFSLILESASTNQTSMYLCASSFWGVKNQPQHFGDGTRLSIL.

This clone is labeled medium-sized. The chain joins TRBV29-1 to TRBJ1-2; TRBD1 matches 10 bases. Looked up from germline, CDR1 is SQVTM and CDR2 is ANQGSEA. V lost 3 bases to trimming and J lost 1 base; unmatched junction nucleotides: 14. There are 18 residues in the CDR3. The CDR3 DNA reads TGCAGCGTTGACCCTCAGGACAGGGGGAGAACCCTTAACTATGGCTACACCTTC. It yields the protein CSVDPQDRGRTLNYGYTF.